This entry features one TCR beta chain sequence. What it recognizes is unknown. Sequencing used immunoSEQ multiplex PCR; TCRdb keeps in-frame clones, though not all of them. The sample yields some 130,000 clones, 90% seen once. This sample is part of a study of T cell responses to AZD1222 COVID-19 vaccine. Study outcomes and limitations: Nearly half of the spike-specific TCRs reportedly recognize variant regions that carry no mutations.

V lost 10 bases to trimming and J lost 2 bases; unmatched junction nucleotides: 7. Germline assignment: CDR1 LNHDA and CDR2 SQIVND (reference sequence). This CDR3 region has 15 residues. The sequence was obtained from an adult in good health. The sequencing here drew on peripheral blood, taken on day 0 of AZD1222 vaccination. The chain couples TRBV19 to TRBJ1-3; 11 nucleotides match TRBD1. The CDR3 region has the DNA TGTGCCACCTGGGACAGGGGGTTTACTGGAAACACCATATATTTT. Protein sequence: CATWDRGFTGNTIYF.